This T cell receptor beta chain was retrieved from a study of T cell repertoires in cytomegalovirus infection. The study's findings and limits: Clonotypes of TCR beta that were HLA-C-restricted and CMV-specific dominated the ex vivo response. Adding up the frequency of public TCR beta families identified people who carried CMV plus the relevant HLA.

CDR1 and CDR2 from the germline V gene are SGHVS and FQNEAQ. After removal of 5 bases from V and 6 bases from J, the junction contained 5 bases not matched to a gene. The CDR3 totals 13 residues. This clonotype was seen many times. Its specificity is not known. TCRdb analysed the reads with MiXCR anew, one entry per CDR3 protein. The table shows roughly 180,000 distinct CDR3 sequences, with 28% occurring only once. This receptor was identified in a human donor in good health (CMV status not recorded). Some clones in this sample may be carry-over from other donors' samples. Sequenced material: PBMCs. V usage is TRBV7-8 and J usage is TRBJ1-2; TRBD1 aligns across 8 bases. CDR3 nucleotides: TGTGCCAGCAGCATCCTCAGGGGGCATGGCTACACCTTC. As protein: CASSILRGHGYTF.